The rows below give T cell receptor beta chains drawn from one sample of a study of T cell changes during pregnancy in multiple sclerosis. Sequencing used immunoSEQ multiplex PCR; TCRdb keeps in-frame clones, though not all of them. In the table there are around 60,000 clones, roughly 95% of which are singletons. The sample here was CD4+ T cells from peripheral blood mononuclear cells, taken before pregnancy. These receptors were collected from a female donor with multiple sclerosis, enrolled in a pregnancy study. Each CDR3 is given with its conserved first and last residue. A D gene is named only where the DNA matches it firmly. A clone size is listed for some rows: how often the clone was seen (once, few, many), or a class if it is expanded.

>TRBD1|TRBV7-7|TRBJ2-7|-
CASSPDRVGYEQYF
TGTGCTAGCAGCCCGGACAGGGTTGGGTACGAGCAGTACTTC
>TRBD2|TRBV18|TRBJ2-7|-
CASSSIAGEGYEQYF
TGTGCCAGCTCGTCTATAGCGGGAGAAGGCTACGAGCAGTACTTC
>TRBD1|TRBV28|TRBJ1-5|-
CASSFFLSYRTGLNQPQHF
TGTGCCAGCAGTTTTTTTCTCTCCTACCGGACAGGGTTGAATCAGCCCCAGCATTTT
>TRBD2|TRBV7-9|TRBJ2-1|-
CASSFSSGAYNEQFF
TGTGCCAGCAGCTTCTCTAGCGGGGCTTACAATGAGCAGTTCTTC
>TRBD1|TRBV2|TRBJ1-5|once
CASRGQVGLKPQHF
TGTGCCAGCAGAGGACAGGTTGGGCTGAAGCCCCAGCATTTT
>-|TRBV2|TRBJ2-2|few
CASRSRATGELFF
TGTGCCAGCAGATCGAGAGCCACCGGGGAGCTGTTTTTT
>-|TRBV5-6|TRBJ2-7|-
CASSGRGQPYEQYF
TGTGCCAGCAGTGGCCGAGGGCAGCCCTACGAGCAGTACTTC
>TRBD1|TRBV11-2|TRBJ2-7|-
CASSFGQGYYEQYF
TGTGCCAGCAGCTTCGGACAGGGATACTACGAGCAGTACTTC
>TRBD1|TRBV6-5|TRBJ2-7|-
CASSYKGATYEQYF
TGTGCCAGCAGTTACAAGGGGGCCACCTACGAGCAGTACTTC
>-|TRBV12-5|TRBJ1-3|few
CASGLRQRAMGTIYF
TGTGCTAGTGGTCTCCGTCAGAGGGCAATGGGGACCATATATTTT
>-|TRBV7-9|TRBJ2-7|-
CASTMTGGYEQYF
TGTGCCAGCACCATGACAGGCGGGTACGAGCAGTACTTC
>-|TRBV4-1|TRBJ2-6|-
CASSPLVASSGANVLTF
TGCGCCAGCAGCCCCCTCGTAGCTAGCTCTGGGGCCAACGTCCTGACTTTC